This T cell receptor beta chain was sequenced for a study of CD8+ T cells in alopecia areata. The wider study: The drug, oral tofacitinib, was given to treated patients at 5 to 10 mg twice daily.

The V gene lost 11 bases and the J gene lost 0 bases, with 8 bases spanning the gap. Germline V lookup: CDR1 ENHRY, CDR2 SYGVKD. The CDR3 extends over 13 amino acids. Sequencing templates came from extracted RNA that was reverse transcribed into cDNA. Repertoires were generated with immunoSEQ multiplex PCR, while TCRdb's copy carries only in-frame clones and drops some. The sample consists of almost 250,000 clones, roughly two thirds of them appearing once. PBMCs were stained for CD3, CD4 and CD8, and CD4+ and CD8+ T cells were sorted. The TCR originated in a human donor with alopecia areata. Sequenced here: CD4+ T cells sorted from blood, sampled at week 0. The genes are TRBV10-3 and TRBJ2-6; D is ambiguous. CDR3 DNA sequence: TGTGCCGCACAGAGCTCTGGGGCCAACGTCCTGACTTTC. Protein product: CAAQSSGANVLTF.